Included here is one TCR beta chain sequence, with context. These data come from a study of blood T cell repertoires in COVID-19. Study overall: Samples taken during acute and convalescent COVID-19 were collected in the United States, Italy and Spain. PBMCs, B-cell-depleted T cells, or T cells were the source of the cDNA or gDNA that made up the material.

CDR3 length equals 15 residues. With 2 bases removed from V and 0 bases from J, the gap between germline ends came to 11 bases. Germline CDR1 and CDR2: MDHEN and SYDVKM. Original handling: Nucleated cell counts were estimated from reference gene primer amplification. This table comes from immunoSEQ multiplex PCR, and its TCRdb copy is limited to in-frame clones, with some not included. The V and J calls and clone size come from that table; D and trimming were worked out from the DNA. This table has some 280,000 clones, around 81% appearing once. The J gene is TRBJ2-7, the V gene TRBV28; the D gene is possibly TRBD2 (6 bases). The TCR comes from a woman aged 45-65 years with active or convalescent COVID-19. The sequenced material came from peripheral blood. CDR3 bases: TGTGCCAGCAGTTTAGGAGGGCAGGGCTCCTACGAGCAGTACTTC. Its protein is CASSLGGQGSYEQYF.